These 2 T cell receptor beta chains were all obtained from the same sample, sequenced in a study of Ad26.COV2.S vaccination and SARS-CoV-2 variants. The repertoire was sequenced with immunoSEQ multiplex PCR; TCRdb's copy has only in-frame clones and lacks some. The data contain about 6,800 clones, roughly 84% of them singletons. The input for sequencing was peripheral blood, taken after recovery from COVID-19. The source is a human donor who had recovered from COVID-19.

A word on this clone: At one of its ends the junction is not consistent with the germline gene, which may arise from a read error. V usage is TRBV6-1 and J usage is TRBJ1-1; D gene uncertain. The CDR3 is 11 residues long. Germline V gene lookup returns CDR1 MNHNS and CDR2 SASEGT. The CDR3 sequence is CASREGYEAFF. In DNA form, the CDR3 reads TGTGCCAGCAGAGAAGGGTATGAAGCTTTCTTT.

The V and J genes are TRBV28 and TRBJ2-3; 8 nucleotides match TRBD2. The V segment lost 6 bases and the J segment 2 bases; nucleotides outside the gene matches: 10. There are 16 residues in the CDR3. The germline gives CDR1 MDHEN, CDR2 SYDVKM. The CDR3 is CASRDWSGGDTDTQYF. The DNA of the CDR3 is TGTGCCAGCAGAGATTGGTCCGGGGGGGACACAGATACGCAGTATTTT.